This TCR beta chain comes out of a study of T cell changes during pregnancy in multiple sclerosis. CDR1 and CDR2 from the germline V gene are MNHEY and SMNVEV (reference sequence). V was trimmed by 0 bases and J by 7 bases, leaving 9 bases between them. This CDR3 spans 13 amino acids. Produced via immunoSEQ multiplex PCR; TCRdb's table is partial and in-frame only. The data show about 69,000 clones, just over 90% seen once. The specimen comprised peripheral blood, sampled in the third trimester of pregnancy. The sequence came from a female donor with multiple sclerosis, enrolled in a pregnancy study. The rearrangement links TRBV27 to TRBJ2-5; no reliable D call. This CDR3 is CASSLSRARTQYF. Written as DNA, the CDR3 is TGTGCCAGCAGTTTATCGCGAGCAAGGACCCAGTACTTC.